Listed here are 4 T cell receptor beta chains from one sample, sequenced in a study of T cells after yellow fever vaccination. MiXCR was run by TCRdb on the 5' RACE reads, yielding one entry per CDR3 protein. The sample records about 45,000 distinct CDR3 sequences, about 6.8% being singletons. Sequencing used CD8+ T cells not binding an NS4B(214-222) dextramer, sorted from PBMCs, obtained 45 days after the yellow fever booster vaccination. These receptors all come from a man in his thirties or forties who received the YFV17D yellow fever vaccine.

This clonotype was seen repeatedly, ten times or more. The chain's CDR3 is CSAREGGSGNTIYF. In DNA form, the CDR3 reads TGCAGTGCTAGAGAGGGCGGGTCTGGAAACACCATATATTTT. The chain is built from TRBV20-1 and TRBJ1-3; D gene ambiguous. Deletions cut 0 bases from V and 1 base from J, with 7 bases between. Germline V CDR1 and CDR2: DFQATT, SNEGSKA (reference sequence). This CDR3 spans 14 amino acids.

This clonotype was seen repeatedly, ten times or more. V and J are TRBV3-1 and TRBJ2-7, with 8 positions matching TRBD2. This CDR3 is built from 16 residues. Trimming removed 1 base from V and 0 bases from J; junction bases left unmatched: 5. Germline V gene data show CDR1 as LGHDT and CDR2 as YNNKEL (reference sequence). CDR3 loop: CASSQVSSGSSYEQYF. The CDR3, as DNA: TGTGCCAGCAGCCAAGTTTCCAGCGGGAGCTCCTACGAGCAGTACTTC.

This clonotype has at least ten counts. The chain has TRBV1 and TRBJ2-5; the table's TRBD1 call for D was not verified on the DNA. TRBV1 represents a pseudogene. This CDR3 is built from 13 residues. The CDR3 loop is CTSSHPRGKTQYF. Written as DNA, the CDR3 is TGCACCAGCAGCCACCCCAGGGGGAAGACCCAGTACTTC.

This clonotype was found many times. CDR3 loop: CAGRAPSQHEQYF. CDR3 bases: TGTGCCGGCCGGGCCCCCTCTCAACACGAGCAGTACTTC. This rearrangement joins TRBV2 to TRBJ2-7, with D hard to call. Between the trimmed V and J ends, which lost 11 bases and 5 bases, there was a span of 19 bases. Germline V gene data show CDR1 as SNHLY and CDR2 as FYNNEI. The CDR3 sequence is 13 residues long.